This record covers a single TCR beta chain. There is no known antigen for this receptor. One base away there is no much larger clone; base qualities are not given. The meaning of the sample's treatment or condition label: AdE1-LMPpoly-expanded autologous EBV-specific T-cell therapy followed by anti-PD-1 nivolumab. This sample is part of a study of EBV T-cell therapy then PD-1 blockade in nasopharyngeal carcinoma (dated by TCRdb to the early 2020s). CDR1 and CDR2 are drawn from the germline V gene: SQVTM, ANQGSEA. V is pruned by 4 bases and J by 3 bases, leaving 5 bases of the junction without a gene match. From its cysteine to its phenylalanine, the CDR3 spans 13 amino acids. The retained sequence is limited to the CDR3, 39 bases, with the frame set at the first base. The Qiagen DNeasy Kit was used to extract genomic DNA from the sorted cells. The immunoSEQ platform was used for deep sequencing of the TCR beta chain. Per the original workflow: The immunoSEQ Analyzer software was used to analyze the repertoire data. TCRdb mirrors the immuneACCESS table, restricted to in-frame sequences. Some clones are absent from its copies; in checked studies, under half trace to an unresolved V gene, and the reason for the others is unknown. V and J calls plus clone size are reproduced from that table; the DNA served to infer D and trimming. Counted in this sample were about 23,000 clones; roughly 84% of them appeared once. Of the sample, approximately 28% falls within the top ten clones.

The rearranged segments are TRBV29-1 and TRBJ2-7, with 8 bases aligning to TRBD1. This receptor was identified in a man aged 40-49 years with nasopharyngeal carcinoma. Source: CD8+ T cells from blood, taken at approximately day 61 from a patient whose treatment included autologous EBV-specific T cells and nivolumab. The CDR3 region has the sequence CSVVRGPDYEQYF. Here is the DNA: TGCAGCGTTGTCAGGGGGCCTGACTACGAGCAGTACTTC.